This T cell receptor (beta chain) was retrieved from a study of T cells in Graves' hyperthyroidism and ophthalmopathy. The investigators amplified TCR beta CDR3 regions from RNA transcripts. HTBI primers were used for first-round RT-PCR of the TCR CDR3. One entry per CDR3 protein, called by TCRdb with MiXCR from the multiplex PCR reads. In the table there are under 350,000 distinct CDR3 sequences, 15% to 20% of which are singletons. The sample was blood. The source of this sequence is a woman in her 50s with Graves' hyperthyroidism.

CDR3 sequence reads: CASSLGVGMNTEAFF. CDR3 DNA sequence: TGTGCCAGCAGTTTAGGGGTTGGGATGAACACTGAAGCTTTCTTT. The J gene is TRBJ1-1, the V gene TRBV12-3 or TRBV12-4; D uncertain. The CDR3 sequence is 15 residues long. Trimming removed 1 base from V and 0 bases from J, with 9 bases in between.